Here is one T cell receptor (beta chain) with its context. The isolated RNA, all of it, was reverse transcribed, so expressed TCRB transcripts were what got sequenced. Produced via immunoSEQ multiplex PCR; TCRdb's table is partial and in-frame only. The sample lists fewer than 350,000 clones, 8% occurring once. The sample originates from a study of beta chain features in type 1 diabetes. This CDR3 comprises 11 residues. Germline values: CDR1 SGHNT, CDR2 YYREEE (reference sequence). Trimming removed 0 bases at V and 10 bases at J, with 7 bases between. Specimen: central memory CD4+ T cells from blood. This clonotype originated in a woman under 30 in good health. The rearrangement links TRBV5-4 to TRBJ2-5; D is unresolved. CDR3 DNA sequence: TGTGCCAGCAGCTTGGTGCTCGACCAGTACTTC. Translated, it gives CASSLVLDQYF.